Described below is a single T cell receptor (beta chain) sequence and its context. Its antigen is currently unknown. CDR1 and CDR2 from the germline V gene are MDHEN and SYDVKM. This CDR3 contains 13 residues. V was pared by 6 bases and J by 0 bases, with 9 bases between. These data originate in a study of Ad26.COV2.S vaccination and SARS-CoV-2 variants. Sequenced by immunoSEQ multiplex PCR; TCRdb stores in-frame clones only, minus some. The sample consists of about half a million clones, approximately 90% of them appearing once. As to treatment: roughly 19 received Ad26.COV2.S at low or high dose, single or two shots; several received placebo; per-sample allocation not given. Sampling was performed 63 days after the first vaccine or placebo injection. Findings and limits, study-wide: Spike-specific TCR breadth ran higher among vaccine recipients than placebo recipients. Marked by substantial breadth, spike-specific CD8+ and CD4+ T cell responses were reportedly seen after vaccination. Overall T cell responses may have been underestimated by the analyses of TCR breadth and depth.

This specimen consisted of peripheral blood, obtained in a trial of Ad26.COV2.S vaccine versus placebo. The TCR originated in a person aged 18-60 years who received the Ad26.COV2.S COVID-19 vaccine or a placebo. The rearrangement links TRBV28 to TRBJ2-7; a weak D match, TRBD1 (6 bases). CDR3 region: CASRRDISYEQYF. The CDR3 nucleotides read TGTGCCAGCAGAAGGGACATCTCCTACGAGCAGTACTTC.